This is a list of T cell receptor beta chains from one sample in a study of breast tumors, draining lymph nodes, adjacent tissues. MiXCR, run by TCRdb on the multiplex PCR reads, gives a single entry per CDR3 protein. Among approximately 300,000 distinct CDR3 sequences listed, under 35% were seen once. Sequencing was performed on axillary lymph node tissue. Every receptor here comes from a female donor with breast cancer. Some clones in this sample may be carry-over from other donors' samples. Each CDR3 is given with its conserved first and last residue. Each record gives: D gene, V gene, clone size, J gene, CDR3 DNA, CDR3 protein. The D gene is left open where the match is weak. Clone size is shown for a subset of rows, as once, few, many or a class of expanded clone.

d_gene: -
v_gene: TRBV11-3
abundance: many
j_gene: TRBJ1-5
CDR3nt: TGTGCCAGCAGCTTAGATGAGGGGCCCCAGCATTTT
CDR3aa: CASSLDEGPQHF

d_gene: -
v_gene: TRBV20-1
abundance: many
j_gene: TRBJ2-5
CDR3nt: TGCAGTGCTAGACCGGAGGGATTGCGAAAGACCCAGTACTTC
CDR3aa: CSARPEGLRKTQYF

d_gene: -
v_gene: TRBV7-2
abundance: many
j_gene: TRBJ2-3
CDR3nt: TGTGCCAGCAGTCGTTTCCGCACAGATACGCAGTATTTT
CDR3aa: CASSRFRTDTQYF

d_gene: -
v_gene: TRBV30
abundance: many
j_gene: TRBJ1-6
CDR3nt: TGTGCCTGGAGTGTGCCCGGCGCCTCACCCCTCCACTTT
CDR3aa: CAWSVPGASPLHF

d_gene: TRBD1
v_gene: TRBV9
abundance: many
j_gene: TRBJ2-3
CDR3nt: TGTGCCAGCAGCGTGGGGACAGTTAGCACAGATACGCAGTATTTT
CDR3aa: CASSVGTVSTDTQYF

d_gene: TRBD1
v_gene: TRBV30
abundance: -
j_gene: TRBJ2-1
CDR3nt: TGTGCCTGGAGTGGTCAGGGGGCTTGGGAGCAGTTCTTC
CDR3aa: CAWSGQGAWEQFF

d_gene: -
v_gene: TRBV11-3
abundance: many
j_gene: TRBJ1-2
CDR3nt: TGTGCCAGCAGCTTAAGAACAGACCTCTATGGCTACACCTTC
CDR3aa: CASSLRTDLYGYTF

d_gene: -
v_gene: TRBV6-5
abundance: -
j_gene: TRBJ2-2
CDR3nt: TGTGCCAGCAGTCACTCCTACGCAAACACCGGGGAGCTGTTTTTT
CDR3aa: CASSHSYANTGELFF

d_gene: -
v_gene: TRBV5-6
abundance: many
j_gene: TRBJ2-7
CDR3nt: TGTGCCAGCAGCTTGGTGGCCAGGGGATCCTACGAGCAGTACTTC
CDR3aa: CASSLVARGSYEQYF

d_gene: -
v_gene: TRBV5-5
abundance: few
j_gene: TRBJ2-2
CDR3nt: TGTGCCAGCACCCGGGGTCCGGACAGGAACACCGGGGAGCTGTTTTTT
CDR3aa: CASTRGPDRNTGELFF

d_gene: -
v_gene: TRBV5-1
abundance: few
j_gene: TRBJ2-5
CDR3nt: TGCGCCAGCAGCTTTCCCAGGAGAGGGGAGACCCAGTACTTC
CDR3aa: CASSFPRRGETQYF